This passage covers 28 T cell receptor beta chains from one sample sequenced in a study of CD8+ T cells in alopecia areata. It was cDNA, reverse transcribed from extracted RNA, that served as the sequencing template. The protocol was immunoSEQ multiplex PCR, while the TCRdb copy is restricted to in-frame clones and leaves out a portion. The sample yields 65,000 to 75,000 clones, about 44% seen once. Sequencing used CD8+ T cells sorted from blood, obtained at week 0. These receptors came from a human donor with alopecia areata.

This clone was picked up a small number of times. This chain links TRBV5-6 with TRBJ2-6; D remains unclear. V was trimmed by 6 bases and J by 0 bases, leaving 7 bases between them. Germline V lookup: CDR1 SGHDT, CDR2 YYEEEE. The CDR3 totals 14 residues. The DNA of the CDR3 is TGTGCCAGCATCGAGGACTCTGGGGCCAACGTCCTGACTTTC. Its translation: CASIEDSGANVLTF.

The chain employs TRBV7-9 and TRBJ2-7; tentative D call: TRBD1 (6 bases). This CDR3 has 12 amino acids. V gave up 4 bases and J gave up 5 bases, with 9 bases separating them. Per germline, CDR1 SEHNR and CDR2 FQNEAQ (reference sequence). The CDR3 nucleotides are TGTGCCAGCAGCTCAGGGGTTCACGAGCAGTACTTC. Its translation is CASSSGVHEQYF.

The chain links TRBV29-1 to TRBJ2-3, with a tentative D call TRBD1 (6 bases). With 2 bases removed from V and 6 bases from J, the gap between germline ends came to 15 bases. The CDR3 length is 14 residues. The germline V gene encodes CDR1 SQVTM and CDR2 ANQGSEA. The CDR3: CSVEPGDDRDTQYF. CDR3 nucleotides: TGCAGCGTTGAACCAGGGGACGATCGGGATACGCAGTATTTT.

This clone was seen only a few times. V is TRBV29-1 and J is TRBJ2-1; the match to TRBD2 covers 13 bases. The CDR3 sequence is 18 residues long. The germline V gene has CDR1 SQVTM and CDR2 ANQGSEA. V gave up 4 bases and J gave up 8 bases; unmatched junction bases: 17. The CDR3 DNA reads as TGCAGCGTTGTAACGACCGGGACTAGCGGGATGACGGGGGATGAGCAGTTCTTC. Encoded protein: CSVVTTGTSGMTGDEQFF.

The chain joins TRBV7-9 to TRBJ2-1; D is uncertain. In germline, CDR1 is SEHNR, CDR2 FQNEAQ (reference sequence). V was trimmed by 6 bases and J by 8 bases, leaving 8 bases between them. This CDR3 contains 11 residues. In DNA, the CDR3 is TGTGCCAGCAGTCTCAGCGATGAGCAGTTCTTC. As protein: CASSLSDEQFF.

The CDR3 DNA is TGCGCCAGCAGCCCCCGCGAGGAGCGGCCGTCCTACAATGAGCAGTTCTTC. It is translated as CASSPREERPSYNEQFF. The V call is TRBV4-1, the J call TRBJ2-1; tentative D call: TRBD2 (5 bases). The germline V and J ends were trimmed by 4 bases and 1 base, with 17 bases remaining between them. Per the germline V gene, CDR1 is MGHRA and CDR2 is YSYEKL. This CDR3 spans 17 amino acids.

This clone was recorded a few times. V and J are TRBV5-4 and TRBJ2-7; TRBD1 matches 8 bases. CDR3 length: 15 amino acids. Trimming at V came to 5 bases and at J to 3 bases, leaving 10 bases not matched to a gene. Germline V gene sequence: CDR1 SGHNT, CDR2 YYREEE (reference sequence). In nucleotides, the CDR3 is TGTGCCAGCAGTTTCCCCGGACAGGGCCTCTACGAGCAGTACTTC. Translation gives CASSFPGQGLYEQYF. The variable domain in full, completed from reference TRBV5-4 and TRBJ2-7, reads ETGVTQSPTHLIKTRGQQVTLRCSSQSGHNTVSWYQQALGQGPQFIFQYYREEENGRGNFPPRFSGLQFPNYSSELNVNALELDDSALYLCASSFPGQGLYEQYFGPGTRLTVT.

This clone was counted many times. This rearrangement joins TRBV28 to TRBJ2-7, with 8 bases matching TRBD1. Germline CDR1 and CDR2: MDHEN and SYDVKM. The CDR3 extends over 15 amino acids. The V and J ends lost 5 bases and 4 bases, in that order; junction bases with no gene match: 10. The CDR3 nucleotides are TGTGCCAGCAGTCGATTCGGACAGGGATCATACGAGCAGTACTTC. It translates to CASSRFGQGSYEQYF.

This chain uses TRBV13 with TRBJ1-5; D call uncertain. The CDR3 runs to 15 residues. Germline V CDR1 and CDR2: PRHDT, FYEKMQ (reference sequence). Deletions cut 0 bases from V and 3 bases from J, with 9 bases between. Here the CDR3 reads CASSLGRQTNQPQHF. CDR3 coding DNA: TGTGCCAGCAGCTTAGGGCGTCAGACCAATCAGCCCCAGCATTTT.

The chain couples TRBV15 to TRBJ2-7; 7 bases match TRBD2. CDR1 is LNHNV, CDR2 YYDKDF, per germline (reference sequence). The CDR3 runs to 15 residues. The V and J ends lost 5 bases and 2 bases, in that order; junction bases with no gene match: 9. CDR3 amino acids: CATSQPRESTYEQYF. The CDR3 DNA reads as TGTGCCACCAGCCAGCCGCGGGAGTCCACCTACGAGCAGTACTTC.

CDR3 DNA: TGTGCCAGCAGCCGCCCGGTGGCTAGCGGGGTTTCGTACCAAGAGACCCAGTACTTC. Protein product: CASSRPVASGVSYQETQYF. The V call is TRBV7-9, the J call TRBJ2-5; 9 bases map to TRBD2. V dropped 5 bases and J dropped 0; count of bases not matched to a gene: 16. The CDR3 length is 19 residues. Germline V gene data show CDR1 as SEHNR and CDR2 as FQNEAQ (reference sequence).

The chain is built from TRBV2 and TRBJ2-3; D uncertain. Trimming removed 8 bases at V and 3 bases at J, with 9 bases between. Germline V CDR1 and CDR2: SNHLY, FYNNEI. The CDR3 sequence is 12 residues long. The CDR3 coding sequence is TGTGCCAGCGGAGTAGGGACAGATACGCAGTATTTT. It encodes CASGVGTDTQYF.

The rearrangement uses TRBV6-1 and TRBJ2-4; no clear D gene. The CDR3 is made up of 14 amino acids. V lost 1 base and J 3 bases, leaving 7 bases between the germline ends. Germline CDR1 is MNHNS and CDR2 is SASEGT. CDR3 amino acids: CASSEEFVKNIQYF. CDR3 nucleotides: TGTGCCAGCAGTGAAGAGTTCGTCAAAAACATTCAGTACTTC.

This clone occurred a few times. V and J are TRBV2 and TRBJ2-2; D may be TRBD2 (5 bases). The germline V gene has CDR1 SNHLY and CDR2 FYNNEI. This CDR3 is 15 amino acids long. The V end lost 3 bases, the J end lost 5 bases, and 13 bases lay between the germline ends. The chain's CDR3 is CASSDEGDRTGELFF. For the CDR3, the DNA is TGTGCCAGCAGTGATGAGGGTGACCGGACCGGGGAGCTGTTTTTT.

A few counts support this clone. The rearrangement joins TRBV29-1 to TRBJ2-1, with D tentatively TRBD2 (5 bases). Trimming removed 7 bases from V and 3 bases from J, with 19 bases in between. The CDR3 has 15 residues. Germline CDR1 reads SQVTM; CDR2 reads ANQGSEA. The CDR3 protein is CSAGAPSRNYNEQFF. For the CDR3, the DNA is TGCAGCGCCGGAGCCCCTAGCCGAAACTACAATGAGCAGTTCTTC.

The chain links TRBV6-4 to TRBJ2-1, with unresolved D. Trimming pared 1 base from V and 4 bases from J, leaving 35 bases between. In germline, CDR1 is MRHNA, CDR2 SNTAGT. The CDR3 length is 23 residues. The CDR3 region is CASSDFQSPDWELLTAEYNEQFF. The CDR3 nucleotides read TGTGCCAGCAGTGACTTTCAATCTCCAGACTGGGAACTCCTAACAGCCGAATACAATGAGCAGTTCTTC.

CDR3 loop: CASSVGGSGVYEQYF. Written as DNA, the CDR3 is TGTGCCAGCAGCGTAGGCGGGAGTGGGGTCTACGAGCAGTACTTC. V is TRBV9 and J is TRBJ2-7; the match to TRBD2 covers 7 bases. Looked up from germline, CDR1 is SGDLS and CDR2 is YYNGEE. The CDR3 runs to 15 residues. J lost 3 bases, V lost 0 bases, and 6 bases had no gene match. Full variable domain (remainder filled in from reference TRBV9 and TRBJ2-7): DSGVTQTPKHLITATGQRVTLRCSPRSGDLSVYWYQQSLDQGLQFLIQYYNGEERAKGNILERFSAQQFPDLHSELNLSSLELGDSALYFCASSVGGSGVYEQYFGPGTRLTVT.

This clone was counted between two and nine times. This chain connects TRBV11-1 to TRBJ2-1; 10 positions match TRBD2. The germline V gene encodes CDR1 SGHAT and CDR2 FQDESV (reference sequence). The CDR3 covers 15 residues. The junction had 9 bases not matched to a gene; V was cut back by 8 bases and J by 5 bases. Here the CDR3 reads CASQPVTSGHNEQFF. The CDR3 DNA reads TGTGCCAGCCAACCGGTGACTAGCGGGCACAATGAGCAGTTCTTC.

This clone was observed a handful of times. The chain carries TRBV6-4 and TRBJ1-1; no firm D call. The CDR3 is 14 amino acids. Germline V lookup: CDR1 MRHNA, CDR2 SNTAGT. Trimming left V 7 bases short and J 1 base short, with 13 bases between. CDR3 loop: CASTLSGGNTEAFF. For the CDR3, the DNA is TGTGCCAGCACCCTCTCAGGAGGGAACACTGAAGCTTTCTTT.

The chain joins TRBV7-9 to TRBJ2-1, with unresolved D. CDR1 is SEHNR and CDR2 is FQNEAQ in the germline V gene (reference sequence). The length of the CDR3 is 16 residues. V was pared by 5 bases and J by 4 bases, with 18 bases between. The CDR3 is CASSNPRRQAYNEQFF. The CDR3 region has the DNA TGTGCCAGCAGCAACCCAAGAAGGCAGGCATACAATGAGCAGTTCTTC.

The genes are TRBV10-3 and TRBJ2-5, with TRBD1 as a possible D gene (6 bases). This CDR3 has 14 residues. Trimming removed 6 bases at V and 0 bases at J, with 11 bases between. Germline V CDR1 and CDR2: ENHRY, SYGVKD. CDR3 coding DNA: TGTGCCATCAGACGGGACACTAACCAAGAGACCCAGTACTTC. Translation: CAIRRDTNQETQYF.

This chain joins TRBV5-1 and TRBJ1-1, with 9 bases matching TRBD1. CDR1 is SGHRS and CDR2 is YFSETQ in the germline V gene. The CDR3 extends over 13 amino acids. Trimming cost V 6 bases and J 3 bases; bases outside gene matches: 3. For the CDR3, the DNA is TGCGCCAGCAAACAGGGGGCATACACTGAAGCTTTCTTT. Translating gives CASKQGAYTEAFF.

A few counts support this clone. The CDR3 loop reads CSVGTSGDTGELFF. The CDR3 coding sequence is TGCAGCGTTGGGACTAGCGGGGACACCGGGGAGCTGTTTTTT. The chain joins TRBV29-1 to TRBJ2-2; 12 nucleotides agree with TRBD2. The CDR3 has 14 residues. Germline CDR1 and CDR2: SQVTM and ANQGSEA. Trimming cost V 4 bases and J 3 bases; bases outside gene matches: 0.

This clone was recorded a few times. J is TRBJ2-2 and V is TRBV29-1, with unresolved D. Per germline, CDR1 SQVTM and CDR2 ANQGSEA. This CDR3 has 14 amino acids. The V and J ends lost 1 base and 6 bases respectively, with 12 bases between them. The CDR3 nucleotides are TGCAGCGTTGAAGCACTGGGTCTAGCCGGGGAGCTGTTTTTT. It translates to CSVEALGLAGELFF.

The V call is TRBV4-1, the J call TRBJ2-7; D not resolved. Germline CDR1 is MGHRA and CDR2 is YSYEKL. The germline V and J ends were trimmed by 1 base and 5 bases, with 15 bases remaining between them. The CDR3 consists of 15 residues. The CDR3 coding sequence is TGCGCCAGCAGCCAAGGAATGGCCACCCTAGACGAGCAGTACTTC. Amino acid sequence: CASSQGMATLDEQYF.

In this sample, this clone turned up a few times. The chain links TRBV20-1 to TRBJ2-2; D gene ambiguous. Trimming cost V 7 bases and J 1 base, with 4 bases left between them. Looked up from germline, CDR1 is DFQATT and CDR2 is SNEGSKA (reference sequence). The CDR3 is 11 residues long. The CDR3 DNA reads as TGCAGTGAGAGGAACACCGGGGAGCTGTTTTTT. It yields the protein CSERNTGELFF.

V gene TRBV15 combines with J gene TRBJ2-2; 11 nucleotides align to TRBD2. The CDR3 length is 20 residues. Per the germline V gene, CDR1 is LNHNV and CDR2 is YYDKDF (reference sequence). V was pared by 3 bases and J by 4 bases, with 16 bases of the junction left unmatched. CDR3 nucleotides: TGTGCCACCAGCAGCTTCCTTCCGGGACTAGCGGAGGGCGGCACCGGGGAGCTGTTTTTT. It is translated as CATSSFLPGLAEGGTGELFF.

DNA of the CDR3: TGTGCCTGTAACTATGGCTACACCTTC. Protein product: CACNYGYTF. V usage is TRBV30 and J usage is TRBJ1-2, with D hard to call. This CDR3 has 9 residues. V lost 6 bases to trimming and J lost 1 base, with 0 bases between them. Germline V CDR1 and CDR2: GTSNPN, SVGIG (reference sequence).